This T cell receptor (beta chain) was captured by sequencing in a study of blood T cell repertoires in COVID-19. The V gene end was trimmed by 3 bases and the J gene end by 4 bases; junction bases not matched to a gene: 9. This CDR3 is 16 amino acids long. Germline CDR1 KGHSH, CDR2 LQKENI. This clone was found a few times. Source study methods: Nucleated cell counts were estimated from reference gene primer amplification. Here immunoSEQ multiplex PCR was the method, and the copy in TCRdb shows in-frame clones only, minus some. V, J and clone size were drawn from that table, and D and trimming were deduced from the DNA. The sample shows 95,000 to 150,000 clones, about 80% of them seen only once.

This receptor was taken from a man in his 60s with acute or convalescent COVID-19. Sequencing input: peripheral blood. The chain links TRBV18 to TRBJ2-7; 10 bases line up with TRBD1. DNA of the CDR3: TGTGCCAGCTCACCCATGACAGGGGGCGCGAAGTACGAGCAGTACTTC. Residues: CASSPMTGGAKYEQYF.